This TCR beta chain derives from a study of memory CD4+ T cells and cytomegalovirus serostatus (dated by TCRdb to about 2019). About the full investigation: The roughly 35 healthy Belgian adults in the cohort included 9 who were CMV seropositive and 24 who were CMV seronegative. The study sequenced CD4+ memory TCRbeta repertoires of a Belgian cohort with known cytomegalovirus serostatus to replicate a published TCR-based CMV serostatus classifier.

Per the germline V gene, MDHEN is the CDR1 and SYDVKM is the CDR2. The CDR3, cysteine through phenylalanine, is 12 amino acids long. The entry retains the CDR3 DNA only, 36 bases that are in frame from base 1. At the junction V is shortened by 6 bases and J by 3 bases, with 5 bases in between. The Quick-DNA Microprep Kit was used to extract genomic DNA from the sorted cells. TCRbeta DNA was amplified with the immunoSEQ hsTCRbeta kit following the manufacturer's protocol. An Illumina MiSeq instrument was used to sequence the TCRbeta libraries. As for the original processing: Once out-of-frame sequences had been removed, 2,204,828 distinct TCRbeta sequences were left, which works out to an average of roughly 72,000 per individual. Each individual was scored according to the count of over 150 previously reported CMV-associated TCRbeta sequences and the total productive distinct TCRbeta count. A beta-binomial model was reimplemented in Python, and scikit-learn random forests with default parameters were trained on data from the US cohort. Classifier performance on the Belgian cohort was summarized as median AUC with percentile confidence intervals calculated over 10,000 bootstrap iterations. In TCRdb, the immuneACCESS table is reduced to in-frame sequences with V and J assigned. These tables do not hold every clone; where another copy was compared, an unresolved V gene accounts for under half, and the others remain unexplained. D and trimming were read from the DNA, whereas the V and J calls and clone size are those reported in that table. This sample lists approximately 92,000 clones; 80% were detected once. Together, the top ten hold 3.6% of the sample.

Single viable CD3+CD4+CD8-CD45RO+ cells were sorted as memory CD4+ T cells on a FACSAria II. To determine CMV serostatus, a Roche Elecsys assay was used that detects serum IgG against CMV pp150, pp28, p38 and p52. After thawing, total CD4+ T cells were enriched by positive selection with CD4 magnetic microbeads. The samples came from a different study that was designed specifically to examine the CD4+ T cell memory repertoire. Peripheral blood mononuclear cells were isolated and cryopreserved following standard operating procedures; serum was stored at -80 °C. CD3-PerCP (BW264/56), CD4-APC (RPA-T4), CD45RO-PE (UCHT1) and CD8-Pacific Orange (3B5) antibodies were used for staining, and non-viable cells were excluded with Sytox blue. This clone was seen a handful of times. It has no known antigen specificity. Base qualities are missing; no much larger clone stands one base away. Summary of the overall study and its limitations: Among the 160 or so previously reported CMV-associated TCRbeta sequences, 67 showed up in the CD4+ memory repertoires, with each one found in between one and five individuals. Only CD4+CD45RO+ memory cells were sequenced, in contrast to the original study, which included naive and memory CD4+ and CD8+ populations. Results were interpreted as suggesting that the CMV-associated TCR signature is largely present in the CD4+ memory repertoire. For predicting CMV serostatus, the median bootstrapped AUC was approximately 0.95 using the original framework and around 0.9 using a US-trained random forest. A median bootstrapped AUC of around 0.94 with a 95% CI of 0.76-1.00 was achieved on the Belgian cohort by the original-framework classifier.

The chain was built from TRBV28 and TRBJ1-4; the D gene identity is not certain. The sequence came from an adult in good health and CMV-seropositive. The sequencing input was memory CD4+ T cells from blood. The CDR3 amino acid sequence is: CASSRSNEKLFF. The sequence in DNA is TGTGCCAGCAGCCGGTCTAATGAAAAACTGTTTTTT.